The 5 T cell receptor beta chains given below trace back to one sample, sequenced in a study of early T cells in non-severe SARS-CoV-2 infection (dated by TCRdb to the early 2020s). The library relied on 5' RACE. Sequencer: NextSeq 500. The public reads were quality trimmed at Q25 with fastp and then assembled into clones with MiXCR by TCRdb, keeping productive beta chains. Records with the same CDR3 protein are collapsed into one entry carrying the most frequent genes and DNA. In this sample the table shows 40,000 to 60,000 distinct CDR3 sequences, around a tenth of which occur a single time. The ten largest clones capture roughly 8.3% of the sample. Sequenced material: whole blood. The receptor source for this set is an adult who was a healthcare worker with PCR-confirmed SARS-CoV-2 infection or an uninfected control (not recorded which).

The sample holds many counts of this clonotype. The chain recombines TRBV2 with TRBJ1-5; D remains ambiguous. V was clipped by 3 bases and J by 3 bases, with 9 bases between them. The germline gives CDR1 SNHLY, CDR2 FYNNEI. The CDR3 extends over 14 amino acids. CDR3 protein: CASSEGRLNQPQHF. The CDR3 DNA sequence: TGTGCCAGCAGTGAGGGTCGGCTCAATCAGCCCCAGCATTTT.

V is TRBV7-6 and J is TRBJ2-3; 10 bases line up with TRBD2. With 7 bases clipped from V and 2 bases from J, the junction kept 12 bases outside the gene matches. Looked up from germline, CDR1 is SGHVS and CDR2 is FNYEAQ. CDR3 length: 17 amino acids. The CDR3 protein is CASTPSGSILNTDTQYF. The CDR3 bases are TGTGCCAGCACCCCTAGCGGGAGTATACTAAACACAGATACGCAGTATTTT.

This clonotype appeared a few times. The CDR3, as DNA: TGTGCCAGCAGCCCTACAGGGGGCGAGCTGTTTTTT. This codes for CASSPTGGELFF. This chain connects TRBV7-6 to TRBJ2-2, with 9 nucleotides matching TRBD1. The CDR3 consists of 12 residues. Per germline, CDR1 SGHVS and CDR2 FNYEAQ. V lost 5 bases, J lost 11 bases, and 3 bases stayed unmatched.

At least ten counts were recorded for this clonotype. The chain has TRBV25-1 and TRBJ2-7; TRBD1 might be the D (6 bases). V was clipped by 6 bases and J by 0 bases, with 9 bases between them. This CDR3 comprises 13 residues. Looked up from germline, CDR1 is MGHDK and CDR2 is SYGVNS. The DNA of the CDR3 is TGTGCCAGCAGGGACAGATCCTCCTACGAGCAGTACTTC. This sequence encodes CASRDRSSYEQYF.

There are a few counts of this clonotype. The V gene is TRBV7-9, the J gene TRBJ2-3; no clear D. The V end was cut by 0 bases, the J end by 0 bases, with 7 bases between. The length of the CDR3 is 15 residues. The germline V gene has CDR1 SEHNR and CDR2 FQNEAQ (reference sequence). The CDR3 bases are TGTGCCAGCAGCTTAGCCCCGGACAGCACAGATACGCAGTATTTT. Translated, it gives CASSLAPDSTDTQYF.